One TCR beta chain is described in this entry. Its antigen is not identified. Profiled with immunoSEQ multiplex PCR; TCRdb holds only in-frame clones, not every one. The sample has 86,000 or so clones, 88% seen once; the top ten hold 6.9%. These data come from a study of T cell responses to AZD1222 COVID-19 vaccine. Study-level points and caveats: Spike-specific TCR breadth and depth went up after people got two AZD1222 doses. Across the whole spike, CD4 TCRs peaked at regions 160-218 and 743-854.

The V end was cut by 1 base, the J end by 7 bases, with 11 bases between. The CDR3 covers 13 residues. Germline assignment: CDR1 MNHEY and CDR2 SVGEGT. The clonotype was recovered from an adult who received the AZD1222 COVID-19 vaccine. Material: peripheral blood, obtained 28 days after the second AZD1222 dose. The V call is TRBV6-2 or TRBV6-3, the J call TRBJ2-7; weak D call: TRBD2 (5 bases). CDR3 residues: CASSYFAEDEQYF. CDR3 nucleotides: TGTGCCAGCAGTTACTTCGCGGAGGATGAGCAGTACTTC.